The 5 T cell receptor beta chains below were found in one sample sequenced in a study of shared clonotypes between healthy human individuals. Assay: immunoSEQ multiplex PCR; the TCRdb copy retains only in-frame clones and omits some. The sample has roughly 810,000 clones, 95% to 97% seen once; the top ten hold less than 0.3%. The naive CD8 fraction comprised CD45RO-negative cells positively selected for CCR7 and excluded terminally differentiated effector memory CD45RA+ cells. Sequences were obtained from naive CD8+ T cells sorted from blood. Receptors were obtained from a man aged 30 to 39 in good health.

The V call is TRBV4-3, the J call TRBJ1-1, with TRBD1 matching over 7 bases. The trim removed 3 bases at V and 3 bases at J, leaving 1 base unmatched. Germline V gene data show CDR1 as LGHNA and CDR2 as YSLEER. This CDR3 is 13 amino acids long. The CDR3 bases are TGCGCCAGCAGCCATGGACAGGACACTGAAGCTTTCTTT. This translates into CASSHGQDTEAFF.

This chain links TRBV7-9 with TRBJ1-5; TRBD1 is a possible D gene (6 bases). The CDR3 covers 14 residues. Trimming pared 5 bases from V and 2 bases from J, leaving 10 bases between. The V gene's germline CDR1 is SEHNR and CDR2 FQNEAQ (reference sequence). The CDR3 nucleotides are TGTGCCAGCAGCGCCCCAGGGGGCAATCAGCCCCAGCATTTT. It translates to CASSAPGGNQPQHF.

Comments on this clone: This sample also contains other DNA sequences that code for the same CDR3. The chain joins TRBV9 to TRBJ2-7; no definite D call. This CDR3 is 13 amino acids long. Germline-derived CDR1 and CDR2 are SGDLS and YYNGEE. Trimming stripped 0 bases from V and 2 bases from J, with 6 bases between. The CDR3 DNA reads TGTGCCAGCAGCGTAGACTCGGCCTACGAGCAGTACTTC. Translating gives CASSVDSAYEQYF. Complete variable domain (other parts from reference TRBV9 and TRBJ2-7): DSGVTQTPKHLITATGQRVTLRCSPRSGDLSVYWYQQSLDQGLQFLIQYYNGEERAKGNILERFSAQQFPDLHSELNLSSLELGDSALYFCASSVDSAYEQYFGPGTRLTVT.

The chain recombines TRBV5-1 with TRBJ2-7; a weak D match, TRBD2 (6 bases). From germline, CDR1 is SGHRS and CDR2 YFSETQ. The CDR3 totals 15 residues. The germline V and J ends were trimmed by 0 bases and 3 bases, with 13 bases remaining between them. CDR3 protein: CASSLELAAYYEQYF. For the CDR3, the DNA is TGCGCCAGCAGCTTGGAACTAGCAGCCTACTACGAGCAGTACTTC.

This sequence joins TRBV19 and TRBJ2-3; TRBD2 is a possible D gene (6 bases). V lost 5 bases to trimming and J lost 2 bases, with 14 bases between them. The CDR3 contains 15 residues. Germline CDR1 is LNHDA and CDR2 is SQIVND (reference sequence). CDR3 sequence reads: CASSRDSGLTDTQYF. CDR3 nucleotides: TGTGCCAGTAGTCGGGATAGCGGTCTCACAGATACGCAGTATTTT.